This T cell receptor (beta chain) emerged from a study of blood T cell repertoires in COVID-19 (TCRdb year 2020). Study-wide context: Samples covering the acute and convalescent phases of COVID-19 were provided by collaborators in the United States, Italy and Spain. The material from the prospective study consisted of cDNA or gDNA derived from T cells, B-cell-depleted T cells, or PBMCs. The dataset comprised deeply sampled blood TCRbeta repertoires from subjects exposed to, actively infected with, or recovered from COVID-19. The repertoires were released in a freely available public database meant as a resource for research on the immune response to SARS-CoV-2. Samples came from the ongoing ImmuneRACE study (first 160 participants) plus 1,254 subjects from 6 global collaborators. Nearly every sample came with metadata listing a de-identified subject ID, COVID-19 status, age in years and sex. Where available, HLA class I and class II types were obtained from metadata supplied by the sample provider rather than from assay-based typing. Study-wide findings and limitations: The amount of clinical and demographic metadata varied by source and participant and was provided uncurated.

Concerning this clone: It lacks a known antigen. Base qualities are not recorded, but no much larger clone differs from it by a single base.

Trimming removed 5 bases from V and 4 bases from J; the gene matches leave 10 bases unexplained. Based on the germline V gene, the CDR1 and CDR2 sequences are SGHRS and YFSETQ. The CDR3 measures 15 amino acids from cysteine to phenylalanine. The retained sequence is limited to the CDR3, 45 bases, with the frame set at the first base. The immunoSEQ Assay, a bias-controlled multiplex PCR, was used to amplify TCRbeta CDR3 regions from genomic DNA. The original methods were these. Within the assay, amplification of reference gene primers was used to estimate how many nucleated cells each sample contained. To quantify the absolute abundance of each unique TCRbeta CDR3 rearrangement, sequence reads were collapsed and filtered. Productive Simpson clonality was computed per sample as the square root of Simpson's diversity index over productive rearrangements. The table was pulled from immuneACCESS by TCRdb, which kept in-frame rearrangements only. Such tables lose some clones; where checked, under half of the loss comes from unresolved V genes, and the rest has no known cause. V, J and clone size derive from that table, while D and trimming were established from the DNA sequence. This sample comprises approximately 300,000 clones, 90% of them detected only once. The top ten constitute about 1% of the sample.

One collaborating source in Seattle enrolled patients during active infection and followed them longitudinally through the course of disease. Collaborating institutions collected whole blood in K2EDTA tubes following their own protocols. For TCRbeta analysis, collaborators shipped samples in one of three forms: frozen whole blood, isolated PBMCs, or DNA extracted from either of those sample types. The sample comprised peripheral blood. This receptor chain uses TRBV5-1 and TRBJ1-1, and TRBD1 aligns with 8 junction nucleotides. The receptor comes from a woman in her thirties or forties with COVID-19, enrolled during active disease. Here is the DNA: TGCGCCAGCAGACGGCAGGGGGCTGCCGGCACTGAAGCTTTCTTT. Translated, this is CASRRQGAAGTEAFF.